Following are 16 T cell receptor beta chains from one sample sequenced in a study of beta chain features in type 1 diabetes. Overall study results and limits: Type 1 diabetes patients showed a moderate but significant shortening of TCRB CDR3s in all four CD4+ subsets.

The entirety of the isolated RNA underwent reverse transcription, so expressed TCRB transcripts were sequenced. This table comes from immunoSEQ multiplex PCR, and its TCRdb copy is limited to in-frame clones, with some not included. This table holds 500,000 to 850,000 clones, around 15% found once. The antigens these receptors bind are not known. Specimen: naive CD4+ T cells from blood. The source of these receptors is a man between 18 and 29 years old with type 1 diabetes.

This chain uses TRBV30 with TRBJ1-6; no clear D gene. The CDR3 runs 14 residues. Trimming removed 2 bases from V and 0 bases from J, with 5 bases in between. Per the germline V gene, CDR1 is GTSNPN and CDR2 is SVGIG (reference sequence). The CDR3 loop reads CAWSRSSYNSPLHF. CDR3 coding DNA: TGTGCCTGGAGTAGGAGCTCCTATAATTCACCCCTCCACTTT.

This rearrangement joins TRBV27 to TRBJ2-1; no definite D call. Germline CDR1 reads MNHEY; CDR2 reads SMNVEV (reference sequence). Trimming took off 6 bases at V and 4 bases at J, with 10 bases between the two ends. This CDR3 is 13 amino acids long. The DNA of the CDR3 is TGTGCCAGCAGCTCGTTTGGGTACAATGAGCAGTTCTTC. Translation: CASSSFGYNEQFF.

There are a few counts of this clone. This sequence joins TRBV6-5 and TRBJ2-2, with D maybe TRBD1 (6 bases). Between the trimmed V and J ends, which lost 5 bases and 2 bases, there was a span of 9 bases. CDR1 and CDR2 from the germline V gene are MNHEY and SVGAGI. This CDR3 is built from 14 residues. In DNA form, the CDR3 reads TGTGCCAGCAGTCAGGACAGCAACACCGGGGAGCTGTTTTTT. Translating gives CASSQDSNTGELFF.

This clone showed up just a few times. V gene TRBV4-2 combines with J gene TRBJ1-2, with D tentatively TRBD1 (6 bases). CDR1 and CDR2 from the germline V gene are LGHNA and YNFKEQ. CDR3 length equals 13 residues. The ends were cut back, 4 bases at V and 5 bases at J, with 11 bases in the middle. The CDR3 coding sequence is TGTGCCAGCAGCCTCGGGGGCGGGTATGGCTACACCTTC. Translation: CASSLGGGYGYTF.

The chain employs TRBV2 and TRBJ1-4; no firm D call. CDR1 SNHLY and CDR2 FYNNEI come from the germline V gene. The CDR3 has 15 residues. Trimming cost V 5 bases and J 4 bases, with 14 bases left between them. For the CDR3, the DNA is TGTGCCAGCAGTCCAATTAGGAGTAGTAATGAAAAACTGTTTTTT. It codes for CASSPIRSSNEKLFF.

This rearrangement joins TRBV20-1 to TRBJ1-1; perhaps TRBD1 as D (5 bases). This CDR3 comprises 11 residues. V gave up 1 base and J gave up 8 bases, with 8 bases separating them. CDR1 and CDR2 (germline): DFQATT, SNEGSKA (reference sequence). The CDR3 sequence is CSARAGREAFF. In DNA, the CDR3 is TGCAGTGCTAGAGCAGGGCGAGAAGCTTTCTTT.

Only a few counts were recorded for this clone. V usage is TRBV7-9 and J usage is TRBJ1-2; TRBD1 might be the D (6 bases). Between the trimmed V and J ends, which lost 0 bases and 4 bases, there was a span of 12 bases. This CDR3 is 15 amino acids long. Germline V gives CDR1 SEHNR, CDR2 FQNEAQ (reference sequence). The CDR3 is CASSLANRDSYGYTF. In nucleotides, the CDR3 is TGTGCCAGCAGCTTAGCGAACAGGGACTCCTATGGCTACACCTTC.

For this clone: This sample includes further DNA sequences coding for the same CDR3. The rearrangement uses TRBV7-2 and TRBJ1-1, with 7 nucleotides matching TRBD1. This CDR3 has 14 residues. V shed 5 bases, J shed 0 bases, and the junction held 3 bases outside the gene matches. Germline CDR1 SGHTA, CDR2 FQGNSA. Written as DNA, the CDR3 is TGTGCCAGCAGCCCGGGACAGCTGAACACTGAAGCTTTCTTT. Encoded protein: CASSPGQLNTEAFF.

This clone was seen a few times. Additional DNA sequences in this sample encode the identical CDR3. This CDR3 is CASSLQGNTEAFF. CDR3 sequence (DNA): TGTGCCAGCAGTCTACAGGGGAACACTGAAGCTTTCTTT. The gene calls are TRBV5-4 and TRBJ1-1, with D perhaps matching TRBD1 (6 bases). Germline V gene sequence: CDR1 SGHNT, CDR2 YYREEE (reference sequence). The CDR3 loop spans 13 amino acids. V lost 5 bases and J lost 1, with 9 bases in between.

This clone was seen more than once but under ten times. V usage is TRBV29-1 and J usage is TRBJ2-5; 8 positions agree with TRBD2. This CDR3 spans 16 amino acids. V shed 1 base, J shed 5 bases, and the junction held 12 bases outside the gene matches. CDR1 is SQVTM and CDR2 is ANQGSEA in the germline V gene. The CDR3 loop reads CSVEGERGTRGETQYF. For the CDR3, the DNA is TGCAGCGTTGAAGGGGAGCGGGGGACGCGGGGGGAGACCCAGTACTTC.

The V and J genes are TRBV29-1 and TRBJ2-1; D is possibly TRBD2 (5 bases). CDR1 SQVTM and CDR2 ANQGSEA come from the germline V gene. V lost 6 bases and J 10 bases, leaving 19 bases between the germline ends. CDR3 size: 13 residues. The CDR3 spells CSVGPPTSTEQFF. The CDR3 coding sequence is TGCAGCGTCGGACCCCCAACTAGTACGGAGCAGTTCTTC.

This chain links TRBV18 with TRBJ1-1; 9 nucleotides match TRBD1. V was pared by 2 bases and J by 2 bases, with 6 bases of the junction left unmatched. The CDR3 is 16 residues long. The germline gives CDR1 KGHSH, CDR2 LQKENI. The CDR3 DNA is TGTGCCAGCTCACCAAAGACAGGGGGGACCAACACTGAAGCTTTCTTT. Protein: CASSPKTGGTNTEAFF.

Only a few counts were recorded for this clone. The V call is TRBV28, the J call TRBJ1-2; D is unclear. Germline assignment: CDR1 MDHEN and CDR2 SYDVKM. Trimming stripped 3 bases from V and 6 bases from J, with 8 bases between. This CDR3 is 12 amino acids long. The CDR3 spells CASSFLGHGYTF. The CDR3 DNA sequence: TGTGCCAGCAGTTTCTTAGGCCATGGCTACACCTTC.

V is TRBV16 and J is TRBJ1-1, with a possible D match to TRBD1 (5 bases). From germline, CDR1 is KGHSY and CDR2 FQNENV. The CDR3 extends over 13 amino acids. Trimming stripped 2 bases from V and 5 bases from J, with 9 bases between. The CDR3 bases are TGTGCCAGCAGCCAAAGGGGCGGGACTGAAGCTTTCTTT. Its translation: CASSQRGGTEAFF.

This rearrangement joins TRBV7-9 to TRBJ2-2; TRBD2 matches 7 bases. V lost 6 bases to trimming and J lost 6 bases; unmatched junction nucleotides: 10. This CDR3 is built from 15 residues. Germline CDR1 SEHNR, CDR2 FQNEAQ (reference sequence). The CDR3 spells CASSEGLVLPGELFF. DNA of the CDR3: TGTGCCAGCAGTGAAGGACTAGTACTACCCGGGGAGCTGTTTTTT.

This chain connects TRBV29-1 to TRBJ1-3; D call uncertain. The CDR3 extends over 12 amino acids. Looked up from germline, CDR1 is SQVTM and CDR2 is ANQGSEA. V was clipped by 4 bases and J by 8 bases, with 12 bases between them. The CDR3 sequence: CSVGSPRDTIYF. For the CDR3, the DNA is TGCAGCGTTGGTAGCCCGCGGGACACCATATATTTT.